Below, 12 T cell receptor beta chains from the same sample are listed, as sequenced in a study of shared clonotypes between healthy human individuals. Produced via immunoSEQ multiplex PCR; TCRdb's table is partial and in-frame only. The profile shows roughly 96,000 clones, about half of them singletons. Sequencing used PBMCs. These receptors all stem from a woman aged 35 to 49 in good health. Some clones in this sample may be carry-over from other donors' samples.

This chain uses TRBV5-1 with TRBJ2-3; possibly TRBD2 for D (6 bases). The CDR3 is 15 residues long. Trimming pared 3 bases from V and 5 bases from J, leaving 16 bases between. Germline assignment: CDR1 SGHRS and CDR2 YFSETQ. The CDR3 region is CASSSQRAGGDTQYF. CDR3 coding DNA: TGCGCCAGCAGCTCCCAGCGGGCTGGTGGAGATACGCAGTATTTT. Filled out from reference TRBV5-1 and TRBJ2-3, the complete variable domain reads KAGVTQTPRYLIKTRGQQVTLSCSPISGHRSVSWYQQTPGQGLQFLFEYFSETQRNKGNFPGRFSGRQFSNSRSEMNVSTLELGDSALYLCASSSQRAGGDTQYFGPGTRLTVL.

The rearrangement joins TRBV7-6 to TRBJ2-7, with 11 positions matching TRBD2. Per the germline V gene, CDR1 is SGHVS and CDR2 is FNYEAQ. The CDR3 extends over 13 amino acids. Unmatched junction bases numbered 1, after V lost 4 bases and J lost 5 bases. The chain's CDR3 is CASSWTSGHEQYF. DNA of the CDR3: TGTGCCAGCAGCTGGACTAGCGGGCACGAGCAGTACTTC.

V is TRBV7-9 and J is TRBJ1-2; D unclear. The CDR3 has 14 residues. V was cut by 5 bases and J by 2 bases, with 12 bases left in between. CDR1 and CDR2 from the germline V gene are SEHNR and FQNEAQ (reference sequence). Here the CDR3 DNA reads TGTGCCAGCAGCCCCCTGCGCGTAAACTATGGCTACACCTTC. Amino acid sequence: CASSPLRVNYGYTF.

In its sample, this clone was seen many times. This chain uses TRBV30 with TRBJ1-3; D unclear. The CDR3 loop spans 13 amino acids. Trimming removed 7 bases from V and 0 bases from J, with 10 bases in between. Germline CDR1 is GTSNPN and CDR2 is SVGIG (reference sequence). In DNA, the CDR3 is TGTGCCTCCACAGATATCTCTGGAAACACCATATATTTT. It specifies CASTDISGNTIYF.

This clone has just a few counts. The chain combines TRBV9 with TRBJ2-2; no reliable D call. Trimming removed 1 base from V and 0 bases from J, with 7 bases in between. CDR1 is SGDLS and CDR2 is YYNGEE in the germline V gene. The CDR3 extends over 15 amino acids. This CDR3 is CASSVSGTNTGELFF. The CDR3 region has the DNA TGTGCCAGCAGCGTATCTGGGACGAACACCGGGGAGCTGTTTTTT.

This clone was seen ten or more times. The chain links TRBV5-1 to TRBJ2-7; 9 nucleotides match TRBD2. Germline CDR1 and CDR2: SGHRS and YFSETQ. The J segment lost 7 bases and the V segment lost 4 bases, leaving 9 bases of the junction unmatched. The CDR3 sequence is 14 residues long. CDR3 loop: CASSLRGRVGEQYF. CDR3 DNA: TGCGCCAGCAGCCTGCGCGGGAGGGTAGGAGAGCAGTACTTC.

Only a few counts were recorded for this clone. V gene TRBV5-1 combines with J gene TRBJ2-7, with TRBD2 identical over 7 bases. Germline lookup yields CDR1 SGHRS and CDR2 YFSETQ. V gave up 0 bases and J gave up 5 bases; unmatched junction bases: 5. CDR3 size: 14 residues. The DNA for the CDR3 is TGCGCCAGCAGCTTGGACGGGAGGAGTGACGAGCAGTACTTC. Translation: CASSLDGRSDEQYF.

This clone came up many times. The sample contains more than one DNA sequence encoding this CDR3. The chain joins TRBV29-1 to TRBJ1-2; D is perhaps TRBD1 (5 bases). The CDR3 covers 15 residues. The V and J ends lost 4 bases and 0 bases respectively, with 15 bases between them. Germline V gives CDR1 SQVTM, CDR2 ANQGSEA. DNA of the CDR3: TGCAGCGTTGCTGGGGCGGGCACAGCTAACTATGGCTACACCTTC. The encoded protein is CSVAGAGTANYGYTF.

The V and J genes are TRBV7-2 and TRBJ2-5, with TRBD1 matching 7 bases. The germline V gene has CDR1 SGHTA and CDR2 FQGNSA. The CDR3 is made up of 14 amino acids. V dropped 2 bases and J dropped 5; count of bases not matched to a gene: 5. This CDR3 reads CASSLTTGSETQYF. The CDR3 DNA reads TGTGCCAGCAGCTTAACGACAGGGTCGGAGACCCAGTACTTC.

In its sample, this clone was seen once. A read error is likely here: a far larger clone is one base away. The same CDR3 arises from other DNA sequences in this sample as well. V is TRBV6-1 and J is TRBJ2-7, with TRBD1 identical over 10 bases. This CDR3 region has 13 residues. Germline V gene sequence: CDR1 MNHNS, CDR2 SASEGT. The CDR3 region has the DNA TGTGCCAGCAGTTGGGACAGGGGCTACGAGCAGTATTTC. This codes for CASSWDRGYEQYF.

A single count supports this clone. A read error may be the cause here, since a much bigger clone is one base away. The V and J genes are TRBV30 and TRBJ2-7, with 11 bases lining up with TRBD2. Germline assignment: CDR1 GTSNPN and CDR2 SVGIG (reference sequence). The CDR3 extends over 14 amino acids. The V segment lost 1 base and the J segment 5 bases; nucleotides outside the gene matches: 4. The CDR3, as DNA: TGTGCCTGGAGTGCACAACTAGCGGGAGACGAGCAGTACTTC. Translating gives CAWSAQLAGDEQYF.

The V and J genes are TRBV5-4 and TRBJ1-2, with D possibly TRBD1 on 5 matching bases. The CDR3 runs to 12 residues. The V and J ends lost 4 bases and 8 bases respectively, with 12 bases between them. CDR1 is SGHNT, CDR2 YYREEE, per germline (reference sequence). The CDR3 sequence: CASSPGRSGYTF. The CDR3 DNA reads as TGTGCCAGCAGCCCGGGACGTTCAGGCTACACCTTC.